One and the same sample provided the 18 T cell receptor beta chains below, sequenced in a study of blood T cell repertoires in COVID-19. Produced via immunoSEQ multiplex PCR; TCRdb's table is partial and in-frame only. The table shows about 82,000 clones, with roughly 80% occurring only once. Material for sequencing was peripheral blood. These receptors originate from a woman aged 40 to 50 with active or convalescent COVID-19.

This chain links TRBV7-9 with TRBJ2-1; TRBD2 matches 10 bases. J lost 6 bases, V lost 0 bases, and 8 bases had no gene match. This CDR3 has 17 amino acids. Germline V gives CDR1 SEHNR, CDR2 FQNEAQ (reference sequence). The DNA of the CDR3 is TGTGCCAGCAGCTTAGCTCTAGGACTAGCGGTATTCAATGAGCAGTTCTTC. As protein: CASSLALGLAVFNEQFF. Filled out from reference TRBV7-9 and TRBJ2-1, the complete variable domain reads DTGVSQNPRHKITKRGQNVTFRCDPISEHNRLYWYRQTLGQGPEFLTYFQNEAQLEKSRLLSDRFSAERPKGSFSTLEIQRTEQGDSAMYLCASSLALGLAVFNEQFFGPGTRLTVL.

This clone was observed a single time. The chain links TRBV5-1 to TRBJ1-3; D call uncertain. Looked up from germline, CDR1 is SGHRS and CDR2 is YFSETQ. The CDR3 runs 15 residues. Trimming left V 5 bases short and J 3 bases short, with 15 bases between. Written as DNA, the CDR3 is TGCGCCAGCAGTCGAGAGGGATTCCGTGGAAACACCATATATTTT. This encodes CASSREGFRGNTIYF.

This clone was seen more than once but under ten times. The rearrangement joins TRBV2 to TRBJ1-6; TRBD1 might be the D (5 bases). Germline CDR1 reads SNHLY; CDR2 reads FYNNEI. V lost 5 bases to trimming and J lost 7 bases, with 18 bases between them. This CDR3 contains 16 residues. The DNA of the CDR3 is TGTGCCAGCAGTTGGGAGGGGCCGCCGCAAAATTCACCCCTCCACTTT. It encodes CASSWEGPPQNSPLHF.

CDR3 sequence: CASEKGQGAWETQYF. The DNA for the CDR3 is TGTGCCAGCGAAAAAGGGCAGGGGGCTTGGGAGACCCAGTACTTC. This chain links TRBV11-3 with TRBJ2-5, with 8 bases aligning to TRBD1. With 8 bases clipped from V and 5 bases from J, the junction kept 13 bases outside the gene matches. The CDR3 has 15 amino acids. CDR1 and CDR2 from the germline V gene are SGHNT and YENEEA.

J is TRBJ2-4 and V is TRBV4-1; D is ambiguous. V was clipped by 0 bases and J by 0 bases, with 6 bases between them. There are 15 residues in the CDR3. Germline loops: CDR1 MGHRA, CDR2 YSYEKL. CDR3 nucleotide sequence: TGCGCCAGCAGCCAAGACGGTATAGCCAAAAACATTCAGTACTTC. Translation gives CASSQDGIAKNIQYF.

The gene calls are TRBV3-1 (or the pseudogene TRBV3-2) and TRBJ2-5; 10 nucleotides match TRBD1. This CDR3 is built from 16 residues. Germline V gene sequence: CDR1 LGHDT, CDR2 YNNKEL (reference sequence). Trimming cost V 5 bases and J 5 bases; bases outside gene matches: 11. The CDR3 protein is CASSESGTGATETQYF. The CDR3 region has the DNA TGTGCCAGCAGCGAAAGCGGGACAGGGGCTACGGAGACCCAGTACTTC.

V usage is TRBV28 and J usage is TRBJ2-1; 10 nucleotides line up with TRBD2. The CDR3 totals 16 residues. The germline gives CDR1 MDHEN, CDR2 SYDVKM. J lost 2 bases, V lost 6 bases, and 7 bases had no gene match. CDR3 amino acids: CASSESSGRAYNEQFF. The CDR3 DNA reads TGTGCCAGCAGCGAATCAAGCGGGAGGGCCTACAATGAGCAGTTCTTC.

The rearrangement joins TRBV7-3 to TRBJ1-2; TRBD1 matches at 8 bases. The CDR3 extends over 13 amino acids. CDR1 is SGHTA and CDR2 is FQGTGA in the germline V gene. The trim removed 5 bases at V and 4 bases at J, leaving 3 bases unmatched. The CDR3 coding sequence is TGTGCCAGCAGCCTCGGACAGGGCTATGGCTACACCTTC. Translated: CASSLGQGYGYTF.

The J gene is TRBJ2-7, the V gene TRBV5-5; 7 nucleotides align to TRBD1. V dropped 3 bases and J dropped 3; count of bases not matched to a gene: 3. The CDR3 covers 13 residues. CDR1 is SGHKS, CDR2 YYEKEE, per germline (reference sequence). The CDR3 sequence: CASSSGQFYEQYF. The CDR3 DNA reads TGTGCCAGCAGCTCGGGACAGTTCTACGAGCAGTACTTC.

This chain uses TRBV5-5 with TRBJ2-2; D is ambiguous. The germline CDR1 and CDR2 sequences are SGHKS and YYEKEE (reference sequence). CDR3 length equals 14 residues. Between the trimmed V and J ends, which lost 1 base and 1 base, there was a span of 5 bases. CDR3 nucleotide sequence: TGTGCCAGCAGCTTGTCCCGGAACACCGGGGAGCTGTTTTTT. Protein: CASSLSRNTGELFF.

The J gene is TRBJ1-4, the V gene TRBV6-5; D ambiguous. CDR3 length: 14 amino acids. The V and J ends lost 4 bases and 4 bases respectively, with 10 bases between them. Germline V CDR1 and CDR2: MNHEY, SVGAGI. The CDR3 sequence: CASSSGPLNEKLFF. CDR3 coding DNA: TGTGCCAGCAGTTCAGGCCCCCTTAATGAAAAACTGTTTTTT.

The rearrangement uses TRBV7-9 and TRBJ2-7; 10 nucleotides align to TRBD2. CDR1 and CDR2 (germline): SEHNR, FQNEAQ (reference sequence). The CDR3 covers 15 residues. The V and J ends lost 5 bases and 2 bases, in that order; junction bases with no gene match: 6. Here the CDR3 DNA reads TGTGCCAGCAGCACAAGGACTAGCGGACCCTACGAGCAGTACTTC. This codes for CASSTRTSGPYEQYF.

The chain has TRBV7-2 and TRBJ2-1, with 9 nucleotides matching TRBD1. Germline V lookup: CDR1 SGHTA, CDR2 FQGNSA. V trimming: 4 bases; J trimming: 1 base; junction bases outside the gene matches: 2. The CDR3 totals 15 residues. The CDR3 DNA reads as TGTGCCAGCAGCTCCGGGACAGGGTCCTACAATGAGCAGTTCTTC. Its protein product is CASSSGTGSYNEQFF.

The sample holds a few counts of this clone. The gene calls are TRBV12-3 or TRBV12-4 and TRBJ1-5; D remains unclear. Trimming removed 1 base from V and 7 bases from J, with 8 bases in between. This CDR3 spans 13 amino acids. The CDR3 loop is CASSLGGRQPQHF. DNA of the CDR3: TGTGCCAGCAGTTTAGGAGGGCGCCAGCCCCAGCATTTT.

In DNA form, the CDR3 reads TGCGCCAGCAGCCAAGATTTAACTAGTTGGGATGAGCAGTTCTTC. It is translated as CASSQDLTSWDEQFF. The chain recombines TRBV4-1 with TRBJ2-1; maybe TRBD2 (5 bases). The CDR3 consists of 15 residues. V was clipped by 0 bases and J by 8 bases, with 14 bases between them. Germline CDR1 MGHRA, CDR2 YSYEKL.

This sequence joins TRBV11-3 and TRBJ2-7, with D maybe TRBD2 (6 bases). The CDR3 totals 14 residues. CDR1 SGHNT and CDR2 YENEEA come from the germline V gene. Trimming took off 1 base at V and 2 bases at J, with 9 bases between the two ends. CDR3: CASSLVGGTYEQYF. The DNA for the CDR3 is TGTGCCAGCAGCTTAGTCGGCGGGACCTACGAGCAGTACTTC. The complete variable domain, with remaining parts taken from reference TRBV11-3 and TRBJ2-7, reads EAGVVQSPRYKIIEKKQPVAFWCNPISGHNTLYWYLQNLGQGPELLIRYENEEAVDDSQLPKDRFSAERLKGVDSTLKIQPAELGDSAVYLCASSLVGGTYEQYFGPGTRLTVT.

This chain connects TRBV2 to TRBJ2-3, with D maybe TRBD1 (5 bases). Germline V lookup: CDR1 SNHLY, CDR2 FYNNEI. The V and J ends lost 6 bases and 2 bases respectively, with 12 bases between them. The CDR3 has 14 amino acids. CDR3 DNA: TGTGCCAGCAGGCCCACAGGAAACACAGATACGCAGTATTTT. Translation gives CASRPTGNTDTQYF.

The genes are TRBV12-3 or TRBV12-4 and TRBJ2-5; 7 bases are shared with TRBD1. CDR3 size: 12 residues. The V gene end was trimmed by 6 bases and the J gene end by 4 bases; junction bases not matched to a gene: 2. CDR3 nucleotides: TGTGCCAGCAGCAGGGACAGAGAGACCCAGTACTTC. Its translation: CASSRDRETQYF.